These 10 T cell receptor beta chains came from one sample sequenced in a study of CD8+ T cells in alopecia areata. After isolation, RNA underwent reverse transcription to generate cDNA as the sequencing template. Some clones are missing from TCRdb's copy, which holds only in-frame ones; the method was immunoSEQ multiplex PCR. The repertoire includes about 200,000 clones, around 62% of them detected once, and under 0.5% sits in the top ten. Sequencing used CD4+ T cells sorted from blood, obtained at week 0. These TCRs come from a human donor with alopecia areata.

The chain is built from TRBV14 and TRBJ2-2; no definite D call. Trimming took off 4 bases at V and 4 bases at J, with 7 bases between the two ends. Germline lookup yields CDR1 SGHDN and CDR2 FVKESK. CDR3 length: 13 amino acids. DNA of the CDR3: TGTGCCAGCAGCCTAGGGCGCACCGGGGAGCTGTTTTTT. Its protein product is CASSLGRTGELFF.

Concerning this clone: Other DNA sequences in the sample encode the same CDR3. V is TRBV29-1 and J is TRBJ2-6; TRBD2 might be the D (5 bases). From germline, CDR1 is SQVTM and CDR2 ANQGSEA. The V end was cut by 4 bases, the J end by 1 base, with 5 bases between. The CDR3 runs 13 residues. CDR3 DNA sequence: TGCAGCGTTGGGAGGTCTGGGGCCAACGTCCTGACTTTC. This codes for CSVGRSGANVLTF.

The V gene is TRBV30, the J gene TRBJ2-2; 8 positions agree with TRBD1. With V trimmed by 5 bases and J by 4 bases, 9 bases remained unmatched. Germline CDR1 reads GTSNPN; CDR2 reads SVGIG (reference sequence). The CDR3 covers 15 residues. For the CDR3, the DNA is TGTGCCTGGGCCGACAGGGGATTTGGCACCGGGGAGCTGTTTTTT. Translating it yields CAWADRGFGTGELFF.

This chain links TRBV6-6 with TRBJ1-1; TRBD1 might be the D (6 bases). CDR3 length: 11 residues. In germline, CDR1 is MNHNY, CDR2 SVGAGI (reference sequence). V was cut by 6 bases and J by 8 bases, with 10 bases left in between. Here the CDR3 DNA reads TGTGCCAGCAGCCCGGACAGCGAAGCTTTCTTT. Translated: CASSPDSEAFF.

For the CDR3, the DNA is TGTGCCTGGAGTGTATCTTCCCACGAGCAGTACTTC. Translation: CAWSVSSHEQYF. The J gene is TRBJ2-7, the V gene TRBV30; unclear D gene. The CDR3 length is 12 residues. The germline V gene encodes CDR1 GTSNPN and CDR2 SVGIG (reference sequence). V was cut by 0 bases and J by 5 bases, with 8 bases left in between.

The table lists this clone with a few counts. The J gene is TRBJ1-1, the V gene TRBV5-1; 7 bases align to TRBD1. Per germline, CDR1 SGHRS and CDR2 YFSETQ. V was clipped by 1 base and J by 0 bases; unmatched bases: 9. The CDR3 is 17 amino acids. CDR3 DNA: TGCGCCAGCAGCTTGAGGTCGAGGGGGACAGTGAACACTGAAGCTTTCTTT. Translating gives CASSLRSRGTVNTEAFF.

The CDR3 nucleotides are TGCGCCAGCAGCTTATGGACAGGGGGCGGCTACACCTTC. Translated: CASSLWTGGGYTF. V is TRBV5-1 and J is TRBJ1-2; 11 bases are a match to TRBD1. CDR1 is SGHRS and CDR2 is YFSETQ in the germline V gene. CDR3 length: 13 residues. J gave up 8 bases and V 2 bases, and 2 bases lay outside the gene matches.

V and J are TRBV18 and TRBJ1-1; D is unclear. Trimming pared 6 bases from V and 5 bases from J, leaving 16 bases between. The germline V gene has CDR1 KGHSH and CDR2 LQKENI. The CDR3 runs to 14 residues. The DNA for the CDR3 is TGTGCCAGCTCTTATGGGGAAAGAGGAACTGAAGCTTTCTTT. Its translation: CASSYGERGTEAFF.

The rearrangement links TRBV14 to TRBJ2-1; D not certain. The CDR3 consists of 12 residues. V was clipped by 1 base and J by 7 bases, with 5 bases between them. CDR1 SGHDN and CDR2 FVKESK come from the germline V gene. Here the CDR3 reads CASSQVGNEQFF. The DNA for the CDR3 is TGTGCCAGCAGCCAAGTAGGGAATGAGCAGTTCTTC. Combining the CDR3 with reference TRBV14 and TRBJ2-1 gives the whole variable domain EAGVTQFPSHSVIEKGQTVTLRCDPISGHDNLYWYRRVMGKEIKFLLHFVKESKQDESGMPNNRFLAERTGGTYSTLKVQPAELEDSGVYFCASSQVGNEQFFGPGTRLTVL.

The chain recombines TRBV30 with TRBJ1-1; 7 bases agree with TRBD1. This CDR3 has 14 residues. Germline values: CDR1 GTSNPN, CDR2 SVGIG (reference sequence). V was clipped by 2 bases and J by 2 bases; unmatched bases: 5. CDR3: CAWSFPGGNTEAFF. The CDR3 DNA follows: TGTGCCTGGAGTTTTCCAGGGGGTAACACTGAAGCTTTCTTT.